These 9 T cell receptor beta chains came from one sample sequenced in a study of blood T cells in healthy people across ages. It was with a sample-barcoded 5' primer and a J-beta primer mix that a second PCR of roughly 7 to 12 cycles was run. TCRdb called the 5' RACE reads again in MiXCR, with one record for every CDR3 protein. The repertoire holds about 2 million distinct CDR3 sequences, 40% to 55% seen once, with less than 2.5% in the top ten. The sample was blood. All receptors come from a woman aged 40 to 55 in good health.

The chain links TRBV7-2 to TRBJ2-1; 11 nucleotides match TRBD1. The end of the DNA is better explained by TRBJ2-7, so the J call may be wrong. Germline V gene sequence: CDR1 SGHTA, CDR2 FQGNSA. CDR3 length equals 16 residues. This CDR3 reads CASSSRWDRGSDEQYF. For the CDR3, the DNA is TGTGCCAGCAGCTCCCGGTGGGACAGGGGGTCAGATGAGCAGTACTTC.

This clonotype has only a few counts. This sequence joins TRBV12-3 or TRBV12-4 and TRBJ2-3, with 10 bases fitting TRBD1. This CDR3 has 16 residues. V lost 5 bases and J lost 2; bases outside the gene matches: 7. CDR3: CASSTGDRGNTDTQYF. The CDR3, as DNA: TGTGCCAGCAGTACCGGGGACAGGGGAAACACAGATACGCAGTATTTT.

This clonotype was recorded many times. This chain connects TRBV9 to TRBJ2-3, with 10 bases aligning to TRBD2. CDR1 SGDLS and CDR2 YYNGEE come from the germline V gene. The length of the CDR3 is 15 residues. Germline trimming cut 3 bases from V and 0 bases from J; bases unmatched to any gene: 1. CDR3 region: CASSASGGSTDTQYF. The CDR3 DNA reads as TGTGCCAGCAGCGCTAGCGGGGGTAGCACAGATACGCAGTATTTT.

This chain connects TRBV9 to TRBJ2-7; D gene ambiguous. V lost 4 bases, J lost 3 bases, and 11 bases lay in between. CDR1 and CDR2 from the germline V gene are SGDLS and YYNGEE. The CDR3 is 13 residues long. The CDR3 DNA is TGTGCCAGCAGCCCAGACGCACTCTACGAGCAGTACTTC. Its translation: CASSPDALYEQYF.

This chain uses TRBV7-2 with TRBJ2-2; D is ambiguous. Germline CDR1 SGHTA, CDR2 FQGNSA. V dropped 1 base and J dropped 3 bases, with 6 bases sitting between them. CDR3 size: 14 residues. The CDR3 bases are TGTGCCAGCAGCTTAGTGTCCCACACCGGGGAGCTGTTTTTT. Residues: CASSLVSHTGELFF.

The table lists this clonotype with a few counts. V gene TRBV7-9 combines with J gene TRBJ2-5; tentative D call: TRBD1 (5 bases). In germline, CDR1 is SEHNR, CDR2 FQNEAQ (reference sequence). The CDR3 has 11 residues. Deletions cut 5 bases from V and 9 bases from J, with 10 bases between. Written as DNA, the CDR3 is TGTGCCAGCAGCCCCTCCAGGGCCCAGTACTTC. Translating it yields CASSPSRAQYF. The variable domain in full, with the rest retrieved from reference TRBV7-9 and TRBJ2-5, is DTGVSQNPRHKITKRGQNVTFRCDPISEHNRLYWYRQTLGQGPEFLTYFQNEAQLEKSRLLSDRFSAERPKGSFSTLEIQRTEQGDSAMYLCASSPSRAQYFGPGTRLLVL.

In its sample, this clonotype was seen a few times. Here the CDR3 reads CASSFGGRLNEKLFF. The CDR3 nucleotides are TGTGCCAGCAGCTTCGGGGGCAGATTGAATGAAAAACTGTTTTTT. This chain joins TRBV7-2 and TRBJ1-4, with a weak D call TRBD1 (6 bases). The V gene lost 3 bases and the J gene lost 5 bases, with 13 bases spanning the gap. The CDR3 loop spans 15 amino acids. The germline CDR1 and CDR2 sequences are SGHTA and FQGNSA.

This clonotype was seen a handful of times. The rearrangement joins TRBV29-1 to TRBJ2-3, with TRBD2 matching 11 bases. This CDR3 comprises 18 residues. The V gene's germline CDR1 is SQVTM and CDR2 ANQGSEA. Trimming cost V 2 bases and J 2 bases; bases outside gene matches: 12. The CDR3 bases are TGCAGCGTTGAATCCCCTAGCGGGGGGCAGCAATACACAGATACGCAGTATTTT. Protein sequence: CSVESPSGGQQYTDTQYF.

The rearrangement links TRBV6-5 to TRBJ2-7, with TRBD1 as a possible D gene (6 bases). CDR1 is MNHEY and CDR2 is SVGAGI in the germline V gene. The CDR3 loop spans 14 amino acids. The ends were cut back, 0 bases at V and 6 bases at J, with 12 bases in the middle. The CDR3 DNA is TGTGCCAGCAGTTACTCGGGTGGCAGGGGCGAGCAGTACTTC. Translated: CASSYSGGRGEQYF.